This is a list of T cell receptor beta chains from one sample in a study of control samples from healthy donors and cancer patients. Assay: immunoSEQ multiplex PCR; the TCRdb copy retains only in-frame clones and omits some. The profile covers 150,000 or so clones, with 85% to 95% appearing a single time and around 6.1% taken by the ten largest. The sample comprised blood. The receptor set was obtained from a man aged 35-49 years in good health. Each CDR3 is given with its conserved first and last residue. D genes are given only for firm matches. Clone size is given for some rows only: seen once, a few or many times, or a class if the clone is expanded.

v_gene: TRBV19; abundance: .; j_gene: TRBJ1-6; d_gene: TRBD1; CDR3nt: TGTGCCAGTAGCAACCAGGGGGAGTTTTCGTCGGGGAATTCACCCCTCCACTTT; CDR3aa: CASSNQGEFSSGNSPLHF
v_gene: TRBV6-5; abundance: .; j_gene: TRBJ2-7; d_gene: .; CDR3nt: TGTGCCAGCAAACCGGGATCGGGCGGGTCCTACGAGCAGTACTTC; CDR3aa: CASKPGSGGSYEQYF
v_gene: TRBV5-6; abundance: .; j_gene: TRBJ1-2; d_gene: .; CDR3nt: TGTGCCAGCAGCTTGGGAAGGAACTACTATGGCTACACCTTC; CDR3aa: CASSLGRNYYGYTF
v_gene: TRBV6-5; abundance: .; j_gene: TRBJ1-2; d_gene: .; CDR3nt: TGTGCCAGCAGTTACTCGTCAGAAGCTAACTATGGCTACACCTTC; CDR3aa: CASSYSSEANYGYTF
v_gene: TRBV20-1; abundance: .; j_gene: TRBJ1-3; d_gene: TRBD1; CDR3nt: TGCAGTGCTAGTACAGGGGTTGCTGGAAACACCATATATTTT; CDR3aa: CSASTGVAGNTIYF
v_gene: TRBV27; abundance: .; j_gene: TRBJ2-1; d_gene: .; CDR3nt: TGTGCCAGCAGTTACAGGCTGTCCTACAATGAGCAGTTCTTC; CDR3aa: CASSYRLSYNEQFF
v_gene: TRBV7-9; abundance: .; j_gene: TRBJ2-7; d_gene: TRBD1; CDR3nt: TGTGCCAGCAGCGCGAGAGACAGGGTTTACGAGCAGTACTTC; CDR3aa: CASSARDRVYEQYF
v_gene: TRBV10-3; abundance: .; j_gene: TRBJ1-1; d_gene: .; CDR3nt: TGTGCCATCAGTGACACAGCTCCGAACACTGAAGCTTTCTTT; CDR3aa: CAISDTAPNTEAFF
v_gene: TRBV2; abundance: .; j_gene: TRBJ1-2; d_gene: .; CDR3nt: TGTGCCACCAAGGGGGACTACGCTAACTATGGCTACACCTTC; CDR3aa: CATKGDYANYGYTF
v_gene: TRBV4-1; abundance: .; j_gene: TRBJ1-4; d_gene: .; CDR3nt: TGCGCCAGCAGCCAAGGTGTGGGTTTGGTTGAAAAACTGTTTTTT; CDR3aa: CASSQGVGLVEKLFF
v_gene: TRBV5-4; abundance: .; j_gene: TRBJ1-2; d_gene: .; CDR3nt: TGTGCCAGCAGCTTAGGAACTAGGACCCTTAACTATGGCTACACCTTC; CDR3aa: CASSLGTRTLNYGYTF
v_gene: TRBV20-1; abundance: .; j_gene: TRBJ2-7; d_gene: TRBD1; CDR3nt: TGCAGTGCTAGTGATGGGACAGGGGGTTACGAGCAGTACTTC; CDR3aa: CSASDGTGGYEQYF
v_gene: TRBV5-6; abundance: .; j_gene: TRBJ1-4; d_gene: TRBD1; CDR3nt: TGTGCCAGCAGTTCCACAGGGGGCGGCGATGAAAAACTGTTTTTT; CDR3aa: CASSSTGGGDEKLFF
v_gene: TRBV6-2/TRBV6-3; abundance: .; j_gene: TRBJ2-6; d_gene: .; CDR3nt: TGTGCCAGCAGTTACTCGACACGGAGCGGGTATAGCTCTGGGGCCAACGTCCTGACTTTC; CDR3aa: CASSYSTRSGYSSGANVLTF
v_gene: TRBV30; abundance: .; j_gene: TRBJ1-1; d_gene: .; CDR3nt: TGTGCCTGGAGTATAGGGAACACTGAAGCTTTCTTT; CDR3aa: CAWSIGNTEAFF
v_gene: TRBV18; abundance: .; j_gene: TRBJ1-3; d_gene: TRBD1; CDR3nt: TGTGCCAGCTCACCATCGGGACAGGAAAACACCATATATTTT; CDR3aa: CASSPSGQENTIYF
v_gene: TRBV19; abundance: .; j_gene: TRBJ1-4; d_gene: .; CDR3nt: TGTGCCAGTAGTATCGTCAGGGGCGAAAAACTGTTTTTT; CDR3aa: CASSIVRGEKLFF
v_gene: TRBV28; abundance: few; j_gene: TRBJ1-1; d_gene: .; CDR3nt: TGTGCCAGCAGGACCGCGACAGCCACTGAAGCTTTCTTT; CDR3aa: CASRTATATEAFF
v_gene: TRBV5-1; abundance: .; j_gene: TRBJ1-1; d_gene: .; CDR3nt: TGCGCCAGCAGCTTGGGGCAGGGCTTGAACACTGAAGCTTTCTTT; CDR3aa: CASSLGQGLNTEAFF
v_gene: TRBV27; abundance: .; j_gene: TRBJ2-2; d_gene: TRBD2; CDR3nt: TGTGCCAGCAGTTCCCATAGCGGGGAGAACACCGGGGAGCTGTTTTTT; CDR3aa: CASSSHSGENTGELFF
v_gene: TRBV6-1; abundance: .; j_gene: TRBJ1-2; d_gene: .; CDR3nt: TGTGCCAGCAGTGAAGCGCGGGGGGTGAATGGCTACACCTTC; CDR3aa: CASSEARGVNGYTF
v_gene: TRBV24-1; abundance: .; j_gene: TRBJ1-2; d_gene: TRBD1; CDR3nt: TGTGCCACCTATGGACAGGGCCGAGAAGGGTATGGCTACACCTTC; CDR3aa: CATYGQGREGYGYTF
v_gene: TRBV1; abundance: .; j_gene: TRBJ1-6; d_gene: .; CDR3nt: TGCACCAGCAGCCAAGAAGGGGCCAGGGGGCTTGGTATGCTAGGACCCCTCCACTTT; CDR3aa: CTSSQEGARGLGMLGPLHF
v_gene: TRBV5-1; abundance: .; j_gene: TRBJ2-1; d_gene: .; CDR3nt: TGCGCCAGCATCCCGGACGGGTACAATGAGCAGTTCTTC; CDR3aa: CASIPDGYNEQFF
v_gene: TRBV6-5; abundance: .; j_gene: TRBJ2-3; d_gene: .; CDR3nt: TGTGCCAGCAGCGGAAACAGGGCCAGCACAGATACGCAGTATTTT; CDR3aa: CASSGNRASTDTQYF
v_gene: TRBV28; abundance: .; j_gene: TRBJ1-3; d_gene: .; CDR3nt: TGTGCCAGCAGTTCGACAGTCTTCTCTGGAAACACCATATATTTT; CDR3aa: CASSSTVFSGNTIYF
v_gene: TRBV6-5; abundance: .; j_gene: TRBJ2-7; d_gene: TRBD1; CDR3nt: TGTGCCAGCAGAAGAGGGACAGGGGGAAGTTCCGAGCAGTACTTC; CDR3aa: CASRRGTGGSSEQYF
v_gene: TRBV9; abundance: .; j_gene: TRBJ1-3; d_gene: .; CDR3nt: TGTGCCAGCGGACGCGGAGCTGCTGGAAACACCATATATTTT; CDR3aa: CASGRGAAGNTIYF
v_gene: TRBV5-6; abundance: .; j_gene: TRBJ1-2; d_gene: .; CDR3nt: TGTGCCAGCAGCTCCCGATTGGGACCACCTAACTATGGCTACACCTTC; CDR3aa: CASSSRLGPPNYGYTF
v_gene: TRBV15; abundance: once; j_gene: TRBJ1-4; d_gene: .; CDR3nt: TGTGCCACCAGCCCGTCAGGGAGGCCTAATGAAAAACTGTTTTTT; CDR3aa: CATSPSGRPNEKLFF
v_gene: TRBV11-2; abundance: .; j_gene: TRBJ2-4; d_gene: .; CDR3nt: TGTGCCAGCAGCCACCGGGACGGCCTAAACATTCAGTACTTC; CDR3aa: CASSHRDGLNIQYF